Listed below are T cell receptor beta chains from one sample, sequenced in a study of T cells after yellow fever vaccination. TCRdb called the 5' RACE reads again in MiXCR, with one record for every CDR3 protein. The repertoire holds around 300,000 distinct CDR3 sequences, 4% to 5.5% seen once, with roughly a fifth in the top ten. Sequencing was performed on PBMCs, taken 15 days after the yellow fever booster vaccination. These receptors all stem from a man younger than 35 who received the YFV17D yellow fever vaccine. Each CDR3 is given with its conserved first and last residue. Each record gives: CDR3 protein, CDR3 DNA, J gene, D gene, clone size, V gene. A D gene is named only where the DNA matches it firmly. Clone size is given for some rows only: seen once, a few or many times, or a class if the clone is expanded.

CASSEGYMGTQYF TGTGCCAGCAGTGAAGGTTATATGGGGACCCAGTACTTC TRBJ2-5 - - TRBV6-1
CASSQVEGAGTGELFF TGTGCCAGCAGCCAAGTGGAGGGGGCGGGCACCGGGGAGCTGTTTTTT TRBJ2-2 - few TRBV4-2
CASSYSTSGGGQFF TGTGCCAGCAGTTACTCGACTAGCGGGGGGGGTCAGTTCTTC TRBJ2-1 TRBD2 - TRBV6-2/TRBV6-3
CASSLAQGGGGGNTIYF TGTGCCAGCAGCTTAGCGCAGGGCGGGGGTGGTGGAAACACCATATATTTT TRBJ1-3 - many TRBV7-8
CASSLGGSHNEQFF TGTGCCAGCAGCTTAGGAGGTTCTCACAATGAGCAGTTCTTC TRBJ2-1 - - TRBV7-3
CAIRQDRVTYNSPLHF TGTGCCATCAGACAAGACAGGGTCACCTATAATTCACCCCTCCACTTT TRBJ1-6 TRBD1 few TRBV10-3
CASRTFFSEKLFF TGTGCCAGCAGAACCTTCTTTAGTGAAAAACTGTTTTTT TRBJ1-4 - few TRBV6-5
CASSVEGYSNQPQHF TGTGCCAGCAGCGTAGAGGGCTATAGCAATCAGCCCCAGCATTTT TRBJ1-5 - few TRBV9
CASSTLQGIMNTEAFF TGCGCCAGCAGCACATTACAGGGGATCATGAACACTGAAGCTTTCTTT TRBJ1-1 TRBD1 many TRBV5-1
CSARPQGLDTEAFF TGCAGTGCTAGACCACAGGGGTTGGACACTGAAGCTTTCTTT TRBJ1-1 TRBD1 many TRBV20-1
CASSPKRGQVTGEQYF TGTGCCAGCAGCCCAAAGCGGGGACAGGTTACAGGCGAGCAGTACTTC TRBJ2-7 - many TRBV7-8
CASSLTPWTGDNEQFF TGCGCCAGCAGCCTAACCCCTTGGACAGGCGACAATGAGCAGTTCTTC TRBJ2-1 TRBD1 many TRBV5-1
CASSLYHGNNEQFF TGTGCCAGCAGCTTGTATCACGGAAACAATGAGCAGTTCTTC TRBJ2-1 - - TRBV7-6
CASSLGRQGATDTQYF TGCGCCAGCAGCCTAGGGAGACAGGGAGCCACAGATACGCAGTATTTT TRBJ2-3 TRBD1 many TRBV5-1
CASSLVAQGGNTEAFF TGCGCCAGCAGCTTGGTAGCTCAGGGGGGGAACACTGAAGCTTTCTTT TRBJ1-1 TRBD1 many TRBV5-1
CSALGPQGGYTF TGCAGTGCCCTGGGGCCCCAAGGGGGCTACACCTTC TRBJ1-2 - - TRBV20-1
CASSLALTGTTEAFF TGCGCCAGCAGCTTGGCCCTTACAGGGACCACTGAAGCTTTCTTT TRBJ1-1 - many TRBV5-1
CATRGRYSNQPQHF TGTGCCACCCGGGGGCGGTATAGCAATCAGCCCCAGCATTTT TRBJ1-5 - many TRBV12-3/TRBV12-4
CASSFSTGPQETQYF TGTGCCAGCAGCTTCTCGACTGGACCTCAAGAGACCCAGTACTTC TRBJ2-5 - - TRBV13
CATAPGSYNEQFF TGCGCCACTGCGCCGGGCAGCTACAATGAGCAGTTCTTC TRBJ2-1 - many TRBV5-1
CASSPPVIDIFTEAFF TGTGCCAGCTCACCACCGGTGATAGACATCTTCACTGAAGCTTTCTTT TRBJ1-1 - few TRBV18
CASSRQTQSGYGYTF TGTGCCAGCAGCAGACAAACTCAATCGGGCTATGGCTACACCTTC TRBJ1-2 - - TRBV7-2
CASKELGAGTGELFF TGTGCCAGCAAGGAGCTAGGGGCAGGGACCGGGGAGCTGTTTTTT TRBJ2-2 - many TRBV6-5
CASSQLAGRTDTQYF TGTGCCAGCTCACAACTAGCGGGGCGCACAGATACGCAGTATTTT TRBJ2-3 TRBD2 few TRBV18
CSAGRGDTQYF TGCAGTGCCGGAAGAGGGGATACGCAGTATTTT TRBJ2-3 - - TRBV20-1
CASSLDSGGVFEQYF TGTGCCAGCAGCTTAGATTCAGGGGGCGTTTTCGAGCAGTACTTC TRBJ2-7 TRBD1 few TRBV7-2
CSVEGVLSTDTQYF TGCAGCGTTGAGGGGGTCCTATCCACAGATACGCAGTATTTT TRBJ2-3 - many TRBV29-1
CASSPTVSTNYGYTF TGTGCCAGCAGCCCGACCGTTTCAACTAACTATGGCTACACCTTC TRBJ1-2 - many TRBV7-9
CASSTSGFPLDALHF TGCGCCAGCAGCACATCAGGGTTTCCGCTCGATGCCCTCCACTTT TRBJ1-6 - many TRBV5-1
CASAKPGQPTDTQYF TGTGCCAGCGCCAAGCCGGGACAGCCTACAGATACGCAGTATTTT TRBJ2-3 TRBD1 many TRBV12-3/TRBV12-4